These 11 T cell receptor beta chains came from one sample sequenced in a study of regulatory dendritic cells for organ transplantation. Method: immunoSEQ multiplex PCR; TCRdb's copy keeps in-frame clones and lacks some. Found here are roughly 5,700 clones, around 60% of them singletons; the top ten hold around 10%. Sequenced input: memory CD8+ T cells from blood. Subset reported: CD45RO+ memory T cells. The receptors shown here come from a human donor in good health.

In this sample, this clone turned up once. The chain carries TRBV28 and TRBJ1-1, with D maybe TRBD1 (6 bases). V was clipped by 4 bases and J by 7 bases, with 16 bases between them. Germline assignment: CDR1 MDHEN and CDR2 SYDVKM. This CDR3 has 14 residues. The chain's CDR3 is CASSSNRERFEAFF. Written as DNA, the CDR3 is TGTGCCAGCAGTTCAAACAGGGAGAGGTTTGAAGCTTTCTTT.

Notes on this clone: The identical CDR3 is also encoded by other nucleotide sequences in the sample. V is TRBV4-2 and J is TRBJ2-3; the D gene is possibly TRBD1 (5 bases). Germline values: CDR1 LGHNA, CDR2 YNFKEQ. The germline V and J ends were trimmed by 0 bases and 1 base, with 8 bases remaining between them. The CDR3 spans 15 residues. CDR3 sequence reads: CASSQDSRGTDTQYF. The CDR3 DNA reads as TGTGCCAGCAGCCAAGATTCCAGGGGCACAGATACGCAGTATTTT.

The rearrangement links TRBV27 to TRBJ1-5, with a weak D call TRBD1 (6 bases). Germline V gives CDR1 MNHEY, CDR2 SMNVEV (reference sequence). Trimming pared 4 bases from V and 0 bases from J, leaving 13 bases between. This CDR3 is built from 16 residues. Written as DNA, the CDR3 is TGTGCCAGCAGTTCTCGACAGGAGACTAGCAATCAGCCCCAGCATTTT. Protein: CASSSRQETSNQPQHF.

The J gene is TRBJ2-7, the V gene TRBV6-5, with TRBD2 matching over 12 bases. J gave up 3 bases and V 10 bases, and 7 bases lay outside the gene matches. The germline V gene has CDR1 MNHEY and CDR2 SVGAGI. This CDR3 is 14 amino acids long. CDR3 coding DNA: TGTGCCATCAGCCCGACTAGCGGGGGCTACGAGCAGTACTTC. As protein: CAISPTSGGYEQYF.

J is TRBJ2-7 and V is TRBV7-9, with 10 bases that match TRBD1. Unmatched junction bases numbered 11, after V lost 6 bases and J lost 3 bases. The germline CDR1 and CDR2 sequences are SEHNR and FQNEAQ (reference sequence). There are 16 residues in the CDR3. DNA for the CDR3: TGTGCCAGCAGTTATCCGACAGGGGGCGACGGCTACGAGCAGTACTTC. This sequence encodes CASSYPTGGDGYEQYF.

The J gene is TRBJ1-2, the V gene TRBV7-9; 9 bases map to TRBD1. This CDR3 spans 15 amino acids. Germline values: CDR1 SEHNR, CDR2 FQNEAQ (reference sequence). After removal of 5 bases from V and 6 bases from J, the junction contained 10 bases not matched to a gene. CDR3 protein: CASSPWGQGRNGYTF. CDR3 DNA: TGTGCCAGCAGCCCCTGGGGACAGGGACGGAATGGCTACACCTTC.

This clone qualifies as medium-sized (0.01 to 0.1%). The rearrangement links TRBV5-1 to TRBJ1-6; D is possibly TRBD1 (6 bases). The CDR3 covers 17 residues. Germline lookup yields CDR1 SGHRS and CDR2 YFSETQ. Trimming took off 4 bases at V and 3 bases at J, with 17 bases between the two ends. Here the CDR3 DNA reads TGCGCCAGCAGCCATGACAGGCTTACGGACTATAATTCACCCCTCCACTTT. This encodes CASSHDRLTDYNSPLHF.

This clone was picked up a small number of times. The chain is built from TRBV4-3 and TRBJ2-7, with TRBD1 matching 7 bases. The ends lost 0 bases at V and 4 bases at J; junction bases unmatched: 6. Germline CDR1 LGHNA, CDR2 YSLEER. CDR3 length equals 15 residues. CDR3 sequence: CASSQDRADRYEQYF. CDR3 DNA: TGCGCCAGCAGCCAAGATCGGGCGGACAGGTACGAGCAGTACTTC.

J is TRBJ2-7 and V is TRBV6-5; D remains ambiguous. The CDR3 runs to 13 residues. Trimming took 0 bases from V and 7 from J, leaving 10 bases between them. Germline assignment: CDR1 MNHEY and CDR2 SVGAGI. The CDR3 region is CASSYSAIEEQYF. The CDR3 DNA sequence: TGTGCCAGCAGTTACTCCGCCATTGAGGAGCAGTACTTC.

V usage is TRBV4-1 and J usage is TRBJ2-7, with 8 bases identical to TRBD1. There are 15 residues in the CDR3. After removal of 4 bases from V and 2 bases from J, the junction contained 7 bases not matched to a gene. Germline V lookup: CDR1 MGHRA, CDR2 YSYEKL. The CDR3 protein is CASSLTDRAAYEQYF. The CDR3 coding sequence is TGCGCCAGCAGCCTAACGGACAGGGCGGCCTACGAGCAGTACTTC.

This clone has a single count. V and J are TRBV29-1 and TRBJ1-2; the D is unclear. With 0 bases removed from V and 3 bases from J, the gap between germline ends came to 20 bases. CDR1 is SQVTM and CDR2 is ANQGSEA in the germline V gene. CDR3 length equals 17 residues. CDR3 loop: CSVEDPLATRVDYGYTF. The CDR3 bases are TGCAGCGTTGAAGATCCCCTAGCCACCCGGGTCGACTATGGCTACACCTTC.